This passage covers 2 T cell receptor beta chains from one sample sequenced in a study of T-cell memory formation after mild COVID-19. TCRdb reprocessed the 5' RACE reads via MiXCR and lists one record per CDR3 protein. The sample includes about 180,000 distinct CDR3 sequences, approximately 17% seen only once; the top ten take around 3.9%. Sequencing used PBMCs or a T cell subset sorted from them (not recorded which). The source is a man between 18 and 35 years old who had mild COVID-19 (a few samples of this study predate the infection). Cell type and time point are not known.

V usage is TRBV12-3 or TRBV12-4 and J usage is TRBJ2-1; 8 bases are shared with TRBD1. Trimming cost V 6 bases and J 4 bases; bases outside gene matches: 2. The CDR3 is 13 residues long. CDR3 coding DNA: TGTGCCAGCAGAGACAGGGGTTACAATGAGCAGTTCTTC. Translated, it gives CASRDRGYNEQFF.

V is TRBV20-1 and J is TRBJ2-7; D is unclear. CDR3 size: 13 residues. Deletions cut 1 base from V and 3 bases from J, with 10 bases between. Germline-derived CDR1 and CDR2 are DFQATT and SNEGSKA (reference sequence). The CDR3 sequence: CSARVRRSYEQYF. The DNA of the CDR3 is TGCAGTGCTAGAGTGCGGCGAAGCTACGAGCAGTACTTC.